The sequence of this T cell receptor (beta chain) was determined in a study of technical replicates of blood from a handful of donors (dated by TCRdb to 2017 to 2019). This clone was observed once. Its specific antigen is unknown. The input lacks base qualities; no much larger clone sits a single base away. Via the germline V gene, CDR1 is MDHEN and CDR2 SYDVKM. Germline trimming amounts to 6 bases on V and 9 bases on J, with 11 as the count of junction bases outside the gene matches. Counted from cysteine to phenylalanine, this CDR3 has 16 amino acids. Just CDR3 DNA is preserved here, 48 bases in frame from base 1. The method behind the library was the immunoSEQ multiplex PCR assay. What TCRdb holds here is the immuneACCESS table cut down to in-frame rearrangements. Part of the clones is not present; checked against another copy, under half of the missing clones reflect an unresolved V gene, and the others are unexplained. The table for this sample lists 60,000 to 75,000 clones; about 86% of them were counted only once. 4% to 6.5% of the sample lies in the top ten.

The sequence joins TRBV28 to TRBJ2-1; TRBD2 matches 13 bases in the middle. The clonotype originates from a human donor in good health. Some clones in this sample may be carry-over from other donors' samples. Sequencing input: PBMCs. CDR3 region: CASRTRTSGRESEQFF. At the DNA level, the sequence is TGTGCCAGCAGAACACGGACTAGCGGGAGAGAGAGTGAGCAGTTCTTC. When the CDR3 is completed using the reference TRBV28 and TRBJ2-1 genes on either side, the full variable domain is DVKVTQSSRYLVKRTGEKVFLECVQDMDHENMFWYRQDPGLGLRLIYFSYDVKMKEKGDIPEGYSVSREKKERFSLILESASTNQTSMYLCASRTRTSGRESEQFFGPGTRLTVL.